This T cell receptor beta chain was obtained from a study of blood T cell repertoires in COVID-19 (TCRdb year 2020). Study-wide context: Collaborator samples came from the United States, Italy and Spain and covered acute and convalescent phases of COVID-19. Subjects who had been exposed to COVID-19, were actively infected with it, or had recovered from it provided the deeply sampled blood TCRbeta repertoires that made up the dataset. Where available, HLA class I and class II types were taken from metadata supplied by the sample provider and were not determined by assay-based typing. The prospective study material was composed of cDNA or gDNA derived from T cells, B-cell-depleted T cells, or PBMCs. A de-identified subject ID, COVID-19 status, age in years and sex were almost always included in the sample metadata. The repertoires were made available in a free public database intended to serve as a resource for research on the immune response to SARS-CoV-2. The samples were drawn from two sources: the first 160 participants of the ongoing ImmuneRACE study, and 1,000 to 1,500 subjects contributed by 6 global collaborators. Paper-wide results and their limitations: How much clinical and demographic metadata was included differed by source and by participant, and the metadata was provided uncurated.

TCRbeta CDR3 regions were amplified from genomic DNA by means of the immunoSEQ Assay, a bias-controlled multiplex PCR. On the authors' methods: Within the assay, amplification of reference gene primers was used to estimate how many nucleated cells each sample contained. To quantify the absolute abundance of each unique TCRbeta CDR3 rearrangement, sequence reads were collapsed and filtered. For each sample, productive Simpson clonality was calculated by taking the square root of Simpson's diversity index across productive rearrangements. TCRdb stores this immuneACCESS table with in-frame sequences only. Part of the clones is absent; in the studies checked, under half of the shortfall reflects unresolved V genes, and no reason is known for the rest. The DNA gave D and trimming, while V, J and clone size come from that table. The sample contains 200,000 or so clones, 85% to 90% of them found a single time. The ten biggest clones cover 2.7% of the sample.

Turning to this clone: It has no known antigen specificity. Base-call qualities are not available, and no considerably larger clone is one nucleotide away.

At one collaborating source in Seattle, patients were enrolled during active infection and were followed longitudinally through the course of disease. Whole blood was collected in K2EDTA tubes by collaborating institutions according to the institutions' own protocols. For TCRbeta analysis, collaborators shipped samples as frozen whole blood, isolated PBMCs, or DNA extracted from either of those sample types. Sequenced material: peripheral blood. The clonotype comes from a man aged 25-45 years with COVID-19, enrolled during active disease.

The DNA is as follows: TGTGCCATCCAGGCGGGGGCGCGAGAAGCTTTCTTT. This codes for CAIQAGAREAFF. The V gene is TRBV10-3 and the J gene is TRBJ1-1, with a tentative D gene TRBD1 over 6 matching bases. Taken from the germline V gene, the CDR1 and CDR2 loops are ENHRY and SYGVKD. The CDR3 sequence holds 12 residues, the cysteine and phenylalanine included. Kept here is only the CDR3 DNA, which spans 36 bases and is read in frame from base 1. Trimming at the junction amounts to 8 bases on V and 8 bases on J, and the germline ends lie 15 bases apart.